This T cell receptor (beta chain) was sequenced during a study of blood T cell repertoires in COVID-19. About the research overall: From T cells, B-cell-depleted T cells, or PBMCs came the material, which was cDNA or gDNA.

CDR3 length: 18 amino acids. V dropped 1 base and J dropped 0; count of bases not matched to a gene: 9. Per germline, CDR1 MGHRA and CDR2 YSYEKL. Assay used: immunoSEQ multiplex PCR; TCRdb lists only in-frame clones, some missing. The repertoire holds just under 80,000 clones, with roughly 80% as singletons. This clonotype was sampled from a woman in her seventies with acute or convalescent COVID-19. V usage is TRBV4-1 and J usage is TRBJ1-2, with 9 bases fitting TRBD1. Material: peripheral blood. CDR3 residues: CASSQGIQGATPNYGYTF. In DNA, the CDR3 is TGCGCCAGCAGCCAAGGGATACAGGGGGCTACTCCTAACTATGGCTACACCTTC.